Shown below are 27 T cell receptor beta chains from a single sample sequenced in a study of Ad26.COV2.S vaccination and SARS-CoV-2 variants. The treatment was: over 15 received Ad26.COV2.S at low or high dose, single or two shots; about 5 received placebo; per-sample allocation not given. Sampling happened 63 days after the first vaccine or placebo injection. This table comes from immunoSEQ multiplex PCR, and its TCRdb copy is limited to in-frame clones, with some not included. The profile shows hundreds of thousands of clones, about 88% of them singletons. The sequences come from peripheral blood, collected in a trial of Ad26.COV2.S vaccine versus placebo. These receptors all stem from a person aged 18-65 years who received the Ad26.COV2.S COVID-19 vaccine or a placebo.

The chain recombines TRBV9 with TRBJ2-1, with D possibly matching TRBD2 (7 bases). This CDR3 comprises 15 residues. The V end lost 4 bases, the J end lost 5 bases, and 16 bases lay between the germline ends. Germline loops: CDR1 SGDLS, CDR2 YYNGEE. The CDR3 DNA reads TGTGCCAGCAGCCCGCGGGGGCGGGACAACAATGAGCAGTTCTTC. Amino acid sequence: CASSPRGRDNNEQFF.

The sample holds a few counts of this clone. The chain uses TRBV5-1 and TRBJ1-5; D remains unclear. V lost 2 bases to trimming and J lost 3 bases, with 9 bases between them. CDR1 and CDR2 from the germline V gene are SGHRS and YFSETQ. CDR3 size: 14 residues. The CDR3 bases are TGCGCCAGCAGCTTTGGTCAGCCCAATCAGCCCCAGCATTTT. It specifies CASSFGQPNQPQHF.

The J gene is TRBJ2-7, the V gene TRBV29-1, with 7 bases identical to TRBD1. The germline V gene has CDR1 SQVTM and CDR2 ANQGSEA. The trim removed 6 bases at V and 3 bases at J, leaving 5 bases unmatched. The CDR3 contains 12 residues. This CDR3 is CSVRDSVYEQYF. The CDR3, as DNA: TGCAGCGTCCGGGACAGTGTCTACGAGCAGTACTTC.

The J gene is TRBJ2-7, the V gene TRBV28; D is unresolved. V was shortened by 6 bases and J by 3 bases, with 6 bases between the two germline ends. The germline V gene encodes CDR1 MDHEN and CDR2 SYDVKM. The CDR3 covers 11 residues. This CDR3 is CASRLHYEQYF. CDR3 in DNA: TGTGCCAGCAGGCTGCACTACGAGCAGTACTTC.

The gene calls are TRBV7-9 and TRBJ1-5; a weak D match, TRBD1 (5 bases). The CDR3 consists of 16 residues. The germline gives CDR1 SEHNR, CDR2 FQNEAQ (reference sequence). The V and J ends lost 1 base and 4 bases respectively, with 14 bases between them. CDR3 DNA: TGTGCCAGCAGCTTAGTAGCAGGTGGGACTAATCAGCCCCAGCATTTT. It yields the protein CASSLVAGGTNQPQHF.

Turning to this clone: This specimen includes other DNA sequences encoding the same CDR3. The rearrangement links TRBV9 to TRBJ2-1; unclear D gene. V was shortened by 5 bases and J by 0 bases, with 6 bases between the two germline ends. The CDR3 is 13 amino acids. Germline V gene data show CDR1 as SGDLS and CDR2 as YYNGEE. The CDR3 loop is CASSLSSYNEQFF. DNA for the CDR3: TGTGCCAGCAGTCTAAGCTCCTACAATGAGCAGTTCTTC.

V and J are TRBV6-1 and TRBJ1-5; D is uncertain. Germline V gene lookup returns CDR1 MNHNS and CDR2 SASEGT. V was trimmed by 2 bases and J by 7 bases, leaving 9 bases between them. This CDR3 contains 13 residues. CDR3 sequence (DNA): TGTGCCAGCAGTGAAAGGGTAGGGCAGCCCCAGCATTTT. Translating gives CASSERVGQPQHF.

This CDR3 reads CASSQSATVREKLFF. In nucleotides, the CDR3 is TGTGCCAGCAGCCAATCAGCCACAGTTCGGGAAAAACTGTTTTTT. The chain links TRBV16 to TRBJ1-4; D gene unclear. The CDR3 totals 15 residues. Trimming took 0 bases from V and 8 from J, leaving 13 bases between them. Germline V gene data show CDR1 as KGHSY and CDR2 as FQNENV.

The V gene is TRBV30, the J gene TRBJ1-1; tentatively, D is TRBD1 (5 bases). CDR1 GTSNPN and CDR2 SVGIG come from the germline V gene (reference sequence). Trimming removed 3 bases from V and 10 bases from J, with 27 bases in between. The CDR3 has 16 residues. The CDR3 region is CAWSLTGTLRVGSAFF. In nucleotides, the CDR3 is TGTGCCTGGAGCCTAACCGGGACCCTCCGTGTGGGTTCAGCTTTCTTT. Full variable domain (outside the CDR3, taken from reference TRBV30 and TRBJ1-1): SQTIHQWPATLVQPVGSPLSLECTVEGTSNPNLYWYRQAAGRGLQLLFYSVGIGQISSEVPQNLSASRPQDRQFILSSKKLLLSDSGFYLCAWSLTGTLRVGSAFFGQGTRLTVV.

V is TRBV3-1 (or the pseudogene TRBV3-2) and J is TRBJ1-5; D is uncertain. The CDR3 consists of 14 residues. Germline V gene data show CDR1 as LGHDT and CDR2 as YNNKEL (reference sequence). V dropped 0 bases and J dropped 7 bases, with 10 bases sitting between them. The CDR3 sequence: CASSQDRVVQPQHF. The CDR3 region has the DNA TGTGCCAGCAGCCAAGACCGGGTGGTCCAGCCCCAGCATTTT.

The gene calls are TRBV5-1 and TRBJ2-1; 14 nucleotides agree with TRBD2. Germline CDR1 and CDR2: SGHRS and YFSETQ. The CDR3 consists of 16 residues. V was clipped by 4 bases and J by 6 bases; unmatched bases: 6. The CDR3 spells CASSPYGLAGGNEQFF. The CDR3 nucleotides read TGCGCCAGCAGCCCTTACGGACTAGCGGGGGGCAATGAGCAGTTCTTC.

The chain has TRBV20-1 and TRBJ1-2; a possible D gene is TRBD1 (5 bases). This CDR3 is built from 11 residues. V shed 6 bases and J shed 7 bases, with 12 bases lying between them. Germline V gene data show CDR1 as DFQATT and CDR2 as SNEGSKA (reference sequence). The CDR3 DNA reads as TGCAGTGCGATTCTGAGGGGTGGCTACACCTTC. Protein product: CSAILRGGYTF.

The chain couples TRBV6-6 to TRBJ2-2; D is ambiguous. Germline V lookup: CDR1 MNHNY, CDR2 SVGAGI (reference sequence). The CDR3 consists of 16 residues. V lost 0 bases to trimming and J lost 4 bases, with 12 bases between them. CDR3 loop: CASSYSSPRFTGELFF. The CDR3 DNA is TGTGCCAGCAGTTACTCGAGTCCCAGGTTCACCGGGGAGCTGTTTTTT.

J is TRBJ1-2 and V is TRBV7-9; 7 nucleotides line up with TRBD1. The CDR3 is made up of 19 amino acids. Germline values: CDR1 SEHNR, CDR2 FQNEAQ (reference sequence). V trimming: 4 bases; J trimming: 4 bases; junction bases outside the gene matches: 21. The CDR3 DNA sequence: TGTGCCAGCAGCTCTGGACAGGTCTCGCGGATCCCCCCTAGCTATGGCTACACCTTC. Its protein product is CASSSGQVSRIPPSYGYTF.

This chain joins TRBV9 and TRBJ1-4; D is undetermined. Deletions cut 1 base from V and 8 bases from J, with 9 bases between. The CDR3 covers 13 residues. CDR1 and CDR2 from the germline V gene are SGDLS and YYNGEE. CDR3 DNA sequence: TGTGCCAGCAGCGTAAGGGTAGGGGAAAAACTGTTTTTT. Amino acids: CASSVRVGEKLFF.

This clone was recorded only once. The J gene is TRBJ2-7, the V gene TRBV6-5; D possibly corresponds to TRBD1 (5 bases). This CDR3 comprises 15 residues. Germline V gene sequence: CDR1 MNHEY, CDR2 SVGAGI. The ends were cut back, 8 bases at V and 2 bases at J, with 19 bases in the middle. The CDR3 sequence: CASRRMGPAPYEQYF. The CDR3 region has the DNA TGTGCCAGCCGAAGGATGGGGCCGGCGCCCTACGAGCAGTACTTC.

The V and J genes are TRBV7-8 and TRBJ2-2; 10 bases match TRBD1. There are 17 residues in the CDR3. Unmatched junction bases numbered 10, after V lost 7 bases and J lost 2 bases. The germline V gene encodes CDR1 SGHVS and CDR2 FQNEAQ. The DNA of the CDR3 is TGTGCCAGCACTCTGGGGACAGGGGTCGTTAACACCGGGGAGCTGTTTTTT. It encodes CASTLGTGVVNTGELFF.

The chain carries TRBV9 and TRBJ2-1, with D perhaps matching TRBD2 (6 bases). This CDR3 is built from 15 residues. CDR1 is SGDLS and CDR2 is YYNGEE in the germline V gene. V lost 3 bases and J 9 bases, leaving 19 bases between the germline ends. The CDR3 reads CASSGSPGVEGEQFF. The CDR3 nucleotides are TGTGCCAGCAGCGGATCTCCTGGTGTGGAGGGTGAGCAGTTCTTC.

This chain connects TRBV7-8 to TRBJ2-2, with 8 bases aligning to TRBD1. Trimming took 5 bases from V and 7 from J; bases not matched to a gene: 6. This CDR3 comprises 14 residues. Germline CDR1 reads SGHVS; CDR2 reads FQNEAQ. The CDR3 DNA is TGTGCCAGCAGCCCGACAGGGGCGATCGGGGAGCTGTTTTTT. Amino acid sequence: CASSPTGAIGELFF. The whole variable domain, filled in from reference TRBV7-8 and TRBJ2-2, reads GAGVSQSPRYKVAKRGQDVALRCDPISGHVSLFWYQQALGQGPEFLTYFQNEAQLDKSGLPSDRFFAERPEGSVSTLKIQRTQQEDSAVYLCASSPTGAIGELFFGEGSRLTVL.

This clone appeared once. The V and J genes are TRBV6-6 and TRBJ2-7, with D perhaps TRBD1 (6 bases). Trimming removed 2 bases at V and 5 bases at J, with 13 bases between. This CDR3 region has 14 residues. Germline assignment: CDR1 MNHNY and CDR2 SVGAGI (reference sequence). As DNA, the CDR3 is TGTGCCAGCAGTTACCGACAGGTAACCAACGAGCAGTACTTC. This sequence encodes CASSYRQVTNEQYF.

The V gene is TRBV7-9, the J gene TRBJ2-7; 8 bases are a match to TRBD1. Germline V gene sequence: CDR1 SEHNR, CDR2 FQNEAQ (reference sequence). V shed 7 bases, J shed 2 bases, and the junction held 7 bases outside the gene matches. CDR3 length equals 14 residues. CDR3 amino acids: CASTDRENTYEQYF. The CDR3, as DNA: TGTGCCAGCACGGACAGGGAGAATACCTACGAGCAGTACTTC.

The chain has TRBV12-2 and TRBJ2-3; the D segment call TRBD2 is taken from the table without a DNA check. TRBV12-2 is given as a pseudogene. The CDR3 sequence is 15 residues long. The CDR3 sequence: CASRLESLRVDTQYF. The DNA of the CDR3 is TGTGCAAGTCGCTTAGAATCTCTACGGGTAGATACGCAGTATTTT.

The rearrangement joins TRBV19 to TRBJ2-2; tentative D call: TRBD1 (6 bases). The CDR3 is 15 amino acids. The germline V gene encodes CDR1 LNHDA and CDR2 SQIVND (reference sequence). V was cut by 1 base and J by 7 bases, with 13 bases left in between. This CDR3 is CASSIALGANGELFF. CDR3 DNA sequence: TGTGCCAGTAGTATAGCTCTGGGGGCGAACGGGGAGCTGTTTTTT.

This clone was detected once. The V call is TRBV19, the J call TRBJ2-4, with D perhaps TRBD1 (6 bases). Germline CDR1 is LNHDA and CDR2 is SQIVND (reference sequence). This CDR3 region has 14 residues. The V end lost 8 bases, the J end lost 3 bases, and 14 bases lay between the germline ends. Here the CDR3 reads CASLSRGGKNIQYF. The CDR3 DNA is TGTGCCAGTTTGAGCAGGGGTGGCAAAAACATTCAGTACTTC.

The chain joins TRBV20-1 to TRBJ2-3, with a tentative D call TRBD1 (6 bases). This CDR3 contains 15 residues. Deletions cut 3 bases from V and 2 bases from J, with 15 bases between. Per the germline V gene, CDR1 is DFQATT and CDR2 is SNEGSKA (reference sequence). The CDR3 nucleotides read TGCAGTGCTAGTCCCCCCCAGGGGTCCACAGATACGCAGTATTTT. This codes for CSASPPQGSTDTQYF.

As for this clone: Other DNA sequences in this specimen translate into the identical CDR3. V is TRBV6-5 and J is TRBJ1-1, with D perhaps TRBD1 (6 bases). CDR3 length: 13 residues. The V end was cut by 5 bases, the J end by 1 base, with 8 bases between. Germline lookup yields CDR1 MNHEY and CDR2 SVGAGI. The CDR3 is CASSRTANTEAFF. DNA of the CDR3: TGTGCCAGCAGTAGGACAGCGAACACTGAAGCTTTCTTT.

This clone appeared a single time. The V gene is TRBV1, the J gene TRBJ2-7; TRBD1, the table's D call, was not compared with the DNA. TRBV1 is assigned pseudogene status. The CDR3 is 17 residues long. CDR3 coding DNA: TGCACCAGCAGCCAAGTTGATAGGACAGGGGGATCCTACGAGCAGTACTTC. It translates to CTSSQVDRTGGSYEQYF.